These T cell receptor beta chains were read from a single sample in a study of graft-versus-host responses after intestinal transplantation. The method was immunoSEQ multiplex PCR; TCRdb's version includes in-frame clones alone and lacks a portion of them. The sample has fewer than 95,000 clones, 85% to 95% seen once. These receptors have no known antigen. The material was unstimulated CD8+ T cells sorted from spleen or lymph node cells, obtained before intestinal transplant. The source of these receptors is a human donor who received an intestinal transplant. The CDR3 runs from the conserved cysteine through the conserved F or W. A D gene is named only where the DNA matches it firmly. Rows give clone size only sometimes, using once, few, many, or a class for an expanded clone.

D gene: TRBD2
clone size: .
CDR3 length: 14
V gene: TRBV7-7
J gene: TRBJ2-1
CDR3 DNA: TGTGCCAGCAGTCTGGGTTGGGGGGGGGATGAGCAGTTCTTC
CDR3 protein: CASSLGWGGDEQFF

D gene: TRBD1
clone size: .
CDR3 length: 17
V gene: TRBV27
J gene: TRBJ2-2
CDR3 DNA: TGTGCCAGCAGTCGGGAAACAGGGGGCTTCGGCACCGGGGAGCTGTTTTTT
CDR3 protein: CASSRETGGFGTGELFF

D gene: TRBD2
clone size: once
CDR3 length: 15
V gene: TRBV27
J gene: TRBJ2-1
CDR3 DNA: TGTGCCAGCAGTCCGAGCGGGGGGCAACTCAATGAGCAGTTCTTC
CDR3 protein: CASSPSGGQLNEQFF

D gene: .
clone size: few
CDR3 length: 13
V gene: TRBV2
J gene: TRBJ1-2
CDR3 DNA: TGTGCCAGCAGTGGCCTCGACAGCTATGGCTACACCTTC
CDR3 protein: CASSGLDSYGYTF

D gene: .
clone size: once
CDR3 length: 15
V gene: TRBV4-1
J gene: TRBJ1-1
CDR3 DNA: TGCGCCAGCAGCCCCACTCGGGAGGGGAGCACTGAAGCTTTCTTT
CDR3 protein: CASSPTREGSTEAFF

D gene: TRBD2
clone size: .
CDR3 length: 15
V gene: TRBV6-1
J gene: TRBJ2-5
CDR3 DNA: TGTGCCAGCAGGGGGGTAGCGGGGGCGGGAGAGACCCAGTACTTC
CDR3 protein: CASRGVAGAGETQYF

D gene: TRBD1
clone size: .
CDR3 length: 15
V gene: TRBV6-6
J gene: TRBJ2-7
CDR3 DNA: TGTGCCAGCAGTTACTCGATGGGACAGGGGGGCGAGCAGTACTTC
CDR3 protein: CASSYSMGQGGEQYF

D gene: TRBD1
clone size: .
CDR3 length: 13
V gene: TRBV7-2
J gene: TRBJ1-1
CDR3 DNA: TGTGCCAGCAGCTTACAGGGGGTGATGGAAGCTTTCTTT
CDR3 protein: CASSLQGVMEAFF

D gene: .
clone size: .
CDR3 length: 14
V gene: TRBV19
J gene: TRBJ2-2
CDR3 DNA: TGTGCCAGTAGCGCGACACTCTCCACCGGGGAGCTGTTTTTT
CDR3 protein: CASSATLSTGELFF

D gene: TRBD1
clone size: .
CDR3 length: 15
V gene: TRBV4-3
J gene: TRBJ2-7
CDR3 DNA: TGCGCCAGCAGCCAAGATGAGGGGGCATTCTACGAGCAGTACTTC
CDR3 protein: CASSQDEGAFYEQYF

D gene: .
clone size: .
CDR3 length: 18
V gene: TRBV9
J gene: TRBJ2-3
CDR3 DNA: TGTGCCAGCAGCGCGCCCCATATAGCGGAAGCTAGCACAGATACGCAGTATTTT
CDR3 protein: CASSAPHIAEASTDTQYF

D gene: TRBD1
clone size: .
CDR3 length: 15
V gene: TRBV5-5
J gene: TRBJ2-3
CDR3 DNA: TGTGCCAGCAGCTATATGGGACAGGACACAGATACGCAGTATTTT
CDR3 protein: CASSYMGQDTDTQYF

D gene: TRBD1
clone size: .
CDR3 length: 15
V gene: TRBV27
J gene: TRBJ2-7
CDR3 DNA: TGTGCCAGCAGTTTATCGACAGGGGGCATGGACGAGCAGTACTTC
CDR3 protein: CASSLSTGGMDEQYF

D gene: TRBD1
clone size: .
CDR3 length: 18
V gene: TRBV6-1
J gene: TRBJ2-7
CDR3 DNA: TGTGCCAGCAGTGCCGACAGGGCCCTTTTGATGAGCTCCTACGAGCAGTACTTC
CDR3 protein: CASSADRALLMSSYEQYF

D gene: TRBD1
clone size: .
CDR3 length: 16
V gene: TRBV7-9
J gene: TRBJ2-3
CDR3 DNA: TGTGCCAGCAGCTTAACCCCAGGGGGCGAGACAGATACGCAGTATTTT
CDR3 protein: CASSLTPGGETDTQYF